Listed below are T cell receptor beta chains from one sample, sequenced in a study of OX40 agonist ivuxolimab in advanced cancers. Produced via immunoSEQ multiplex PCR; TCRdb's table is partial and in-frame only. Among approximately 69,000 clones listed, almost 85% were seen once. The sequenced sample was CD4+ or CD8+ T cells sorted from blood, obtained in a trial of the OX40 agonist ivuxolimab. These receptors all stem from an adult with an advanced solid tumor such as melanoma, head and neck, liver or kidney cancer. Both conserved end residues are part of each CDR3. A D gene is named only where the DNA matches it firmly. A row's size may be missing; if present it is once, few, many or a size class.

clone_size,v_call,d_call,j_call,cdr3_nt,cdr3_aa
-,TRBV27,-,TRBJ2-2,TGTGCCAGCAGTTGGGGCCATACTTCCGGGCTGTTTTTT,CASSWGHTSGLFF
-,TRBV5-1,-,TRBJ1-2,TGCGCCAGCAGCTTGGACGGATGGGTTAACTATGGCTACACCTTC,CASSLDGWVNYGYTF
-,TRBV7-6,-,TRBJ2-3,TGTGCCAGCAGCTTAGTTCCAGTGGCAGGGCGAGATACGCAGTATTTT,CASSLVPVAGRDTQYF
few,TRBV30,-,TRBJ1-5,TGTGCCTGGAGACCGAAATCCGTCCAGCCCCAGCATTTT,CAWRPKSVQPQHF
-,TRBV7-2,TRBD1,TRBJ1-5,TGTGCCAGCACCGCGGACAGGACTAATCAGCCCCAGCATTTT,CASTADRTNQPQHF
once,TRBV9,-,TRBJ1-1,TGTGCCAGCAGCGCCCTTGGGTCCGCCCCGGGACAATTAGCTTTCTTT,CASSALGSAPGQLAFF
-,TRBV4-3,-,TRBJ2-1,TGCGCCAGCAGCCAACACCGGATGGGGGGTGAGCAGTTCTTC,CASSQHRMGGEQFF
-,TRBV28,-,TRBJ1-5,TGTGCCAGCAGTTTAGTAACCAATCAGCCCCAGCATTTT,CASSLVTNQPQHF
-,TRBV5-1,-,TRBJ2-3,TGCGCCAGCAGCGGTACCGGGAAAACCACAGATACGCAGTATTTT,CASSGTGKTTDTQYF
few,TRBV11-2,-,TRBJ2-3,TGTGCCAGCAGCTTAGTCGGTACGCAGTATTTT,CASSLVGTQYF
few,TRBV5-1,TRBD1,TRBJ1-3,TGCGCCAGCAGCTTGAGCTGGACAGGGAAAGGAAACACCATATATTTT,CASSLSWTGKGNTIYF
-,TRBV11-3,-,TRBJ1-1,TGTGCCAGCAGCCCCGGGGGGGTAATTACTGAAGCTTTCTTT,CASSPGGVITEAFF
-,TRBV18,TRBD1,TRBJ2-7,TGTGCCAGCTCACCTACAGGGGGACTGGGGGGCGAGCAGTACTTC,CASSPTGGLGGEQYF
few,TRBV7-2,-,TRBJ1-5,TGTGCCAGCAGCTTAAGAATCGGCAATCAGCCCCAGCATTTT,CASSLRIGNQPQHF
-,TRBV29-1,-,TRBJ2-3,TGCAGCGTTGACCCCGGAAACACAGATACGCAGTATTTT,CSVDPGNTDTQYF
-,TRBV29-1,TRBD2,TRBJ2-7,TGCAGCGTTGAAACTAGCGGGAGCTTGTACGAGCAGTACTTC,CSVETSGSLYEQYF
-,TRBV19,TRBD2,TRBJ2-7,TGTGCCAGTAGGGCCGGGACTAGCGGGAATCGGTACGAGCAGTACTTC,CASRAGTSGNRYEQYF
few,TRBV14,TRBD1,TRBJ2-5,TGTGCCAGCAGTCGGACAGGGTGGGGAGAGACCCAGTACTTC,CASSRTGWGETQYF
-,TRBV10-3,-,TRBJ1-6,TGTGCCATCAGTGTCAAGGCGCTGGGCAATTCACCCCTCCACTTT,CAISVKALGNSPLHF